This TCR beta chain was identified during a study of monozygotic twins with cystic fibrosis. Comments on this clone: Its antigen is still unknown.

V lost 0 bases, J lost 3 bases, and 7 bases lay in between. CDR1 and CDR2 from the germline V gene are SGDLS and YYNGEE. The CDR3 sequence is 14 residues long. Whole-study findings and limits: Nucleotide-identical clonotype sharing was significantly higher within monozygotic CF twin pairs than between unrelated CF individuals.

Method: immunoSEQ multiplex PCR; TCRdb's copy keeps in-frame clones and lacks some. Here the sample spans about 24,000 clones, 85% to 90% being singletons. Specimen: blood. This chain connects TRBV9 to TRBJ2-4, with D unresolved. This receptor was taken from a woman in her 30s with cystic fibrosis. DNA of the CDR3: TGTGCCAGCAGCGTAGAAGCTAGCAAAAACATTCAGTACTTC. The encoded protein is CASSVEASKNIQYF.